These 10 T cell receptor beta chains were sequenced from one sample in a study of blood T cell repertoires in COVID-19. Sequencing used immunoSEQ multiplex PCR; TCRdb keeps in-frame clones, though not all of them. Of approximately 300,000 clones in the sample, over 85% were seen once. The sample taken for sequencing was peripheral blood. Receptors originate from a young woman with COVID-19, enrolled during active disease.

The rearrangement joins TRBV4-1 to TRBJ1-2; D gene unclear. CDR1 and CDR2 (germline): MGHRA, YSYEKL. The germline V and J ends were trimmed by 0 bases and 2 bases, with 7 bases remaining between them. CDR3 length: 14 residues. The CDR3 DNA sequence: TGCGCCAGCAGCCAAGATCTGGCCAACTATGGCTACACCTTC. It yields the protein CASSQDLANYGYTF.

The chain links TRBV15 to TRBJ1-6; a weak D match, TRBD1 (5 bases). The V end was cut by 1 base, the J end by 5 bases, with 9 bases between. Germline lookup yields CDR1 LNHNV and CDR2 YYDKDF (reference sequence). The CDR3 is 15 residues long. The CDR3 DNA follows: TGTGCCACCAGCAGAGCCAGGGTTGATAATTCACCCCTCCACTTT. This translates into CATSRARVDNSPLHF.

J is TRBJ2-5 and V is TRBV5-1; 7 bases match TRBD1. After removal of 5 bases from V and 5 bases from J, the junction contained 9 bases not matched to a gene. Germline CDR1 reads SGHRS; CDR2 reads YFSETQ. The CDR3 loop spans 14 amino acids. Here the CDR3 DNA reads TGCGCCAGCAGATTCGACAGGGAAGGGGAGACCCAGTACTTC. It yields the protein CASRFDREGETQYF.

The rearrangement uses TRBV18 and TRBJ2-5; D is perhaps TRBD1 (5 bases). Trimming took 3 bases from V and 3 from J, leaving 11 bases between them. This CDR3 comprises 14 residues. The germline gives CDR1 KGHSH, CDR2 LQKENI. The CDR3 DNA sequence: TGTGCCAGCTCACCCGGACAATCCGAAGAGACCCAGTACTTC. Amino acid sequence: CASSPGQSEETQYF.

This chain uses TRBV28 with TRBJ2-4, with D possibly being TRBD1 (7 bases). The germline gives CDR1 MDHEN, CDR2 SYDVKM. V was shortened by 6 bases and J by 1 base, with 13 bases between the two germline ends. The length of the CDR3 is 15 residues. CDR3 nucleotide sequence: TGTGCCAGCAGCCAACCAGGGGGGGCCAAAAACATTCAGTACTTC. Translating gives CASSQPGGAKNIQYF.

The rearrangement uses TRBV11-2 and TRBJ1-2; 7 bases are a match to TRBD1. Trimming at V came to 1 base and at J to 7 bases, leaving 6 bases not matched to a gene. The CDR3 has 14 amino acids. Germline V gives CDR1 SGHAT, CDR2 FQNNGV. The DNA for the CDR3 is TGTGCCAGCAGCTTAGGGGCCAGGGGGACTGGCTACACCTTC. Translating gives CASSLGARGTGYTF.

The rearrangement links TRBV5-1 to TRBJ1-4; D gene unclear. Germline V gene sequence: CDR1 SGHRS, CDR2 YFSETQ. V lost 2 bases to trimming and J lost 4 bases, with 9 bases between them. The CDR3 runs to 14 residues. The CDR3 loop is CASSLGGSNEKLFF. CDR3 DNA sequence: TGCGCCAGCAGCTTAGGAGGGAGTAATGAAAAACTGTTTTTT.

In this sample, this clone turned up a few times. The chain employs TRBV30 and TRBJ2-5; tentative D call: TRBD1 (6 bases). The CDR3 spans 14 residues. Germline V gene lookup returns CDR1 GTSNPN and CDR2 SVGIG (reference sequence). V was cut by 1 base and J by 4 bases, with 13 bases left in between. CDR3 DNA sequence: TGTGCCTGGAGTGAGGGGGACCAGAGAGAGACCCAGTACTTC. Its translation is CAWSEGDQRETQYF.

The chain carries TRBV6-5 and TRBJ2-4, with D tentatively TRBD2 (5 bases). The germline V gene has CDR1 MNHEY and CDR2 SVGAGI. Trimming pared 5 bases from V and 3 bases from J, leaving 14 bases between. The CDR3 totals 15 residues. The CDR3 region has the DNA TGTGCCAGCAGTACTAGAAGGGAGAACAAAAACATTCAGTACTTC. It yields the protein CASSTRRENKNIQYF.

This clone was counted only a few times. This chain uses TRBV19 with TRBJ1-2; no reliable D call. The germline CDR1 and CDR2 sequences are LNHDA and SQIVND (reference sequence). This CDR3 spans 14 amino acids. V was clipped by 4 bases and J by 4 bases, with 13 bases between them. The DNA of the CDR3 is TGTGCCAGTAGTACAGGCAGAACCCTCTATGGCTACACCTTC. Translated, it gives CASSTGRTLYGYTF. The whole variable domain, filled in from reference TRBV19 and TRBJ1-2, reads DGGITQSPKYLFRKEGQNVTLSCEQNLNHDAMYWYRQDPGQGLRLIYYSQIVNDFQKGDIAEGYSVSREKKESFPLTVTSAQKNPTAFYLCASSTGRTLYGYTFGSGTRLTVV.